This paragraph covers one T cell receptor (beta chain) sequence. Authors' data handling: Estimation of nucleated cell counts relied on the amplification of reference gene primers. Method: immunoSEQ multiplex PCR; TCRdb's copy keeps in-frame clones and lacks some. V and J calls and clone size are copied from that table; D and trimming were computed from the DNA. Altogether a few hundred thousand clones are present, 88% being singletons, with the ten largest covering about 1.2%. This entry belongs to a study of blood T cell repertoires in COVID-19. Study overall: T cells, B-cell-depleted T cells, or PBMCs provided the cDNA or gDNA that served as material.

In assigning cohorts, the study relied on participant-reported clinical history. Recovered Cohort 3 donors showed two negative PCRs, clearance, or symptom resolution. Trimming left V 8 bases short and J 8 bases short, with 21 bases between. The V gene's germline CDR1 is SGHTA and CDR2 FQGNSA. This CDR3 has 14 residues. The chain links TRBV7-2 to TRBJ1-2, with D unclear. Material: PBMCs or T cells enriched from blood (not recorded which). This clonotype was obtained from a woman aged 18-30 years who had recovered from COVID-19. The CDR3 DNA is TGTGCCAGCTTTACTAACGGAGCCATCCGGGGCTACACCTTC. Translated, it gives CASFTNGAIRGYTF.